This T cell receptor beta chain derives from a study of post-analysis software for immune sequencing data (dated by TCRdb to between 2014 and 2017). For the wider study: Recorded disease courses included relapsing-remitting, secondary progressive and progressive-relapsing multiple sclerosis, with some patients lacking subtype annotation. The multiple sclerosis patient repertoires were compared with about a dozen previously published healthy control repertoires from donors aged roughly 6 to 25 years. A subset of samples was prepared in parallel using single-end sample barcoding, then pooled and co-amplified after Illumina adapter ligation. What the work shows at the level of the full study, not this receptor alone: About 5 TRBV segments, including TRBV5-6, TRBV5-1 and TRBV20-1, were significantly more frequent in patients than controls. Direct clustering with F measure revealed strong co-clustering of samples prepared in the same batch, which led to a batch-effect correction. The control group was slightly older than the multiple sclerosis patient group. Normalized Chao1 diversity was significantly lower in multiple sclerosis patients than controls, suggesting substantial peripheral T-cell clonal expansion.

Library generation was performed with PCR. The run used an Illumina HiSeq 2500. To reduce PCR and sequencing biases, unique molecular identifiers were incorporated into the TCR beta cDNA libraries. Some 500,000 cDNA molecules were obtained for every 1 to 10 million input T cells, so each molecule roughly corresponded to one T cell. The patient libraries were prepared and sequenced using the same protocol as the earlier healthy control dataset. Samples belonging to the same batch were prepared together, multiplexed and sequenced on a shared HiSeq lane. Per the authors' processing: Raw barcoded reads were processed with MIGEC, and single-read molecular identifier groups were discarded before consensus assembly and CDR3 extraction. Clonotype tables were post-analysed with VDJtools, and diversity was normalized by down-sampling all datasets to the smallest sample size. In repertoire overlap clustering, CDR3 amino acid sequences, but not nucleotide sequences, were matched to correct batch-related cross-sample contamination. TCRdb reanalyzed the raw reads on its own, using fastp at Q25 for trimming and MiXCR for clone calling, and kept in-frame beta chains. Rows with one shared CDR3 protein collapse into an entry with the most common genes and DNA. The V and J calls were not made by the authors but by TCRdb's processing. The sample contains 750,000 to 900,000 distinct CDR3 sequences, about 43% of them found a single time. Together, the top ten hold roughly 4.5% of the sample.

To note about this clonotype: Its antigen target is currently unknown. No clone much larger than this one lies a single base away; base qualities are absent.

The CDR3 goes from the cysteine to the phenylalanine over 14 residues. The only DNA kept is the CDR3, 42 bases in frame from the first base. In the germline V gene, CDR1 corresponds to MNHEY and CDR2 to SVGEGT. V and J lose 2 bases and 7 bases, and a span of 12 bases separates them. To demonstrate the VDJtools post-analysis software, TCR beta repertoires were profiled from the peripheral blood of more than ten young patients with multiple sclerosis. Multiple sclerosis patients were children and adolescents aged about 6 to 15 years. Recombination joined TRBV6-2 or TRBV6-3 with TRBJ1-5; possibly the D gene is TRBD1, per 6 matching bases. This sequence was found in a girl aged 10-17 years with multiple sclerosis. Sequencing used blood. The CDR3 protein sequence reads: CASSYEGGRQPQHF. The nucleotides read TGTGCCAGCAGTTACGAGGGGGGAAGGCAGCCCCAGCATTTT.